One and the same sample provided the 7 T cell receptor beta chains below, sequenced in a study of T cells in narcolepsy. Sequencing used immunoSEQ multiplex PCR; TCRdb keeps in-frame clones, though not all of them. The sample shows just under 30,000 clones, more than 75% of them seen only once. Sequenced: memory (CD45RA-) CD4+ T cells from blood. These receptors originate from a human donor in good health.

A word on this clone: At one boundary the junction diverges from the germline segment, which might be a read error. This sample includes further DNA sequences coding for the same CDR3. The chain couples TRBV6-5 to TRBJ1-1; a weak D match, TRBD1 (5 bases). CDR1 MNHEY and CDR2 SVGAGI come from the germline V gene. This CDR3 is built from 15 residues. The CDR3 DNA reads TGTGCCAGCAGCCCCGTTGAGGCAGGGAACACTGAGGCTTTCTTT. Residues: CASSPVEAGNTEAFF.

The chain recombines TRBV30 with TRBJ1-3; D unclear. V was shortened by 2 bases and J by 0 bases, with 8 bases between the two germline ends. Germline V gives CDR1 GTSNPN, CDR2 SVGIG (reference sequence). This CDR3 spans 14 amino acids. The CDR3 DNA sequence: TGTGCCTGGAGTTTGCGCTCCTCTGGAAACACCATATATTTT. Its protein product is CAWSLRSSGNTIYF.

This clone appeared once. CDR3 DNA sequence: TGTGCTAGTGGTTTCGGGAGCTCTGGAAACACCATATATTTT. This translates into CASGFGSSGNTIYF. This chain links TRBV12-5 with TRBJ1-3; D not certain. From germline, CDR1 is LGHNT and CDR2 FRNRAP. The CDR3 is made up of 14 amino acids. The ends were cut back, 3 bases at V and 0 bases at J, with 6 bases in the middle.

The chain has TRBV27 and TRBJ2-5; 10 bases are a match to TRBD2. The CDR3 has 18 residues. Trimming at V came to 1 base and at J to 7 bases, leaving 15 bases not matched to a gene. From germline, CDR1 is MNHEY and CDR2 SMNVEV (reference sequence). This chain's CDR3 is CASSLYSSGSQQLGTQYF. CDR3 bases: TGTGCCAGCAGTTTATATTCTAGCGGGAGCCAGCAATTGGGGACCCAGTACTTC.

This clone was observed once. The chain links TRBV5-6 to TRBJ2-3; D perhaps matches TRBD2 (6 bases). The V and J ends lost 2 bases and 7 bases respectively, with 17 bases between them. The length of the CDR3 is 15 residues. Germline values: CDR1 SGHDT, CDR2 YYEEEE. The CDR3 loop reads CASSFRDSGWYTQYF. CDR3 in DNA: TGTGCCAGCAGCTTTCGGGATAGCGGATGGTATACGCAGTATTTT.

The chain employs TRBV6-5 and TRBJ1-3; maybe TRBD1 (5 bases). Germline V gene lookup returns CDR1 MNHEY and CDR2 SVGAGI. This CDR3 spans 15 amino acids. V lost 5 bases and J 8 bases, leaving 19 bases between the germline ends. In nucleotides, the CDR3 is TGTGCCAGCAGTCGGACACCCTCGACGGGAGACACCATATATTTT. Translated: CASSRTPSTGDTIYF.

DNA of the CDR3: TGTGCCAGCAGTTACGGTCTAGCGGAGCAACTCTACGAGCAGTACTTC. Its protein product is CASSYGLAEQLYEQYF. The genes are TRBV6-6 and TRBJ2-7; TRBD2 agrees at 7 bases. The V gene end was trimmed by 2 bases and the J gene end by 3 bases; junction bases not matched to a gene: 10. The CDR3 length is 16 residues. Germline CDR1 MNHNY, CDR2 SVGAGI (reference sequence).